This T cell receptor beta chain was captured in a study of cytomegalovirus exposure and HLA in healthy donors. Study-wide findings and caveats: Some segments of the V type, notably TRBV6-2 and TRBV6-3, were excluded as indistinguishable. A link between a missense DCLRE1C variant and TCR beta V- and J-gene trimming emerged from a later analysis. Accurate predictions that matched the HLA-A and HLA-B alleles of most subjects were reportedly made from TCR beta sequences.

On this clone: The antigen is unknown.

The PCR employed 60 Vbeta primers together with 13 Jbeta primers. Here immunoSEQ multiplex PCR was the method, and the copy in TCRdb shows in-frame clones only, minus some. The sample contains some 80,000 clones, around 76% of which appear only once. The V end was cut by 1 base, the J end by 5 bases, with 4 bases between. There are 12 residues in the CDR3. The V gene's germline CDR1 is MGHRA and CDR2 YSYEKL. V is TRBV4-1 and J is TRBJ2-3, with D unresolved. The sample consisted of PBMCs. This TCR derives from a man aged 35-49 years in good health and CMV-seronegative. The CDR3 here is CASSQGGDTQYF. CDR3 in DNA: TGCGCCAGCAGCCAAGGAGGAGATACGCAGTATTTT.